The 20 T cell receptor beta chains in this list originate from one sample, sequenced in a study of blood T cell repertoires in COVID-19. Generated by immunoSEQ multiplex PCR, the TCRdb table keeps only in-frame clones and is missing some. The data contain around 160,000 clones, 80% of them singletons. The sequenced material came from PBMCs or T cells enriched from blood (not recorded which). The origin of the receptors is a man aged 35-49 years who had recovered from COVID-19.

The chain combines TRBV7-3 with TRBJ2-3; maybe TRBD2 (5 bases). Trimming pared 2 bases from V and 0 bases from J, leaving 15 bases between. Per germline, CDR1 SGHTA and CDR2 FQGTGA. The CDR3 totals 17 residues. In nucleotides, the CDR3 is TGTGCCAGCAGCTTAGGCCTTAGCGACTCTAGCACAGATACGCAGTATTTT. Translating gives CASSLGLSDSSTDTQYF.

The chain is built from TRBV5-6 and TRBJ1-3, with TRBD1 matching over 7 bases. Germline CDR1 SGHDT, CDR2 YYEEEE. V shed 5 bases, J shed 0 bases, and the junction held 14 bases outside the gene matches. The CDR3 loop spans 18 amino acids. The CDR3 bases are TGTGCCAGCAGTTCGGACGTAAGACAGGGATACTCTGGAAACACCATATATTTT. It specifies CASSSDVRQGYSGNTIYF.

The chain links TRBV13 to TRBJ2-2, with TRBD2 matching over 11 bases. After removal of 5 bases from V and 5 bases from J, the junction contained 4 bases not matched to a gene. CDR1 and CDR2 (germline): PRHDT, FYEKMQ (reference sequence). The CDR3 has 15 amino acids. DNA of the CDR3: TGTGCCAGCAGCCAAAGACTAGCGGGGACCGGGGAGCTGTTTTTT. Translating it yields CASSQRLAGTGELFF. Drawing the rest from reference TRBV13 and TRBJ2-2, the complete variable domain is AAGVIQSPRHLIKEKRETATLKCYPIPRHDTVYWYQQGPGQDPQFLISFYEKMQSDKGSIPDRFSAQQFSDYHSELNMSSLELGDSALYFCASSQRLAGTGELFFGEGSRLTVL.

The chain joins TRBV10-1 to TRBJ1-1; 8 bases match TRBD1. Trimming took 4 bases from V and 8 from J; bases not matched to a gene: 6. The CDR3 spans 13 residues. Germline V gives CDR1 WNHNN, CDR2 SYGVQD (reference sequence). The CDR3 bases are TGCGCCAGCAGTGTCGGACAGGGTCGCGAAGCTTTCTTT. Residues: CASSVGQGREAFF.

The chain links TRBV19 to TRBJ2-2, with D possibly matching TRBD1 (5 bases). Germline V gene data show CDR1 as LNHDA and CDR2 as SQIVND (reference sequence). CDR3 size: 14 residues. The V end lost 2 bases, the J end lost 4 bases, and 8 bases lay between the germline ends. The CDR3: CASSIQGSTGELFF. Written as DNA, the CDR3 is TGTGCCAGTAGTATACAGGGCTCCACCGGGGAGCTGTTTTTT.

This clone was found a few times. This chain joins TRBV19 and TRBJ1-3; perhaps TRBD1 as D (5 bases). The ends were cut back, 8 bases at V and 4 bases at J, with 18 bases in the middle. Germline-derived CDR1 and CDR2 are LNHDA and SQIVND (reference sequence). The length of the CDR3 is 15 residues. This CDR3 is CASARDSLGGNTIYF. CDR3 coding DNA: TGTGCCAGTGCCAGGGACTCTTTAGGGGGAAACACCATATATTTT. Drawing the rest from reference TRBV19 and TRBJ1-3, the complete variable domain is DGGITQSPKYLFRKEGQNVTLSCEQNLNHDAMYWYRQDPGQGLRLIYYSQIVNDFQKGDIAEGYSVSREKKESFPLTVTSAQKNPTAFYLCASARDSLGGNTIYFGEGSWLTVV.

The gene calls are TRBV6-5 and TRBJ1-2, with 7 bases matching TRBD1. Germline V gene lookup returns CDR1 MNHEY and CDR2 SVGAGI. CDR3 size: 11 residues. V was pared by 5 bases and J by 12 bases, with 6 bases of the junction left unmatched. CDR3 DNA: TGTGCCAGCAGTCGCGACAGGGCTCACACCTTC. Its translation is CASSRDRAHTF.

The chain recombines TRBV19 with TRBJ2-5, with 7 bases identical to TRBD2. The CDR3 length is 14 residues. J gave up 5 bases and V 9 bases, and 12 bases lay outside the gene matches. Germline V CDR1 and CDR2: LNHDA, SQIVND (reference sequence). As DNA, the CDR3 is TGTGCCAGCAACCCGCGCGGGGGTAAGGAGACCCAGTACTTC. Translating gives CASNPRGGKETQYF.

The V call is TRBV7-3, the J call TRBJ2-1; D might be TRBD1 (5 bases). Between the trimmed V and J ends, which lost 5 bases and 0 bases, there was a span of 14 bases. The CDR3 has 16 residues. Germline lookup yields CDR1 SGHTA and CDR2 FQGTGA. The CDR3 loop reads CASSPGPSSSYNEQFF. The CDR3 nucleotides read TGTGCCAGCAGCCCAGGGCCCTCGAGCTCCTACAATGAGCAGTTCTTC.

V is TRBV4-1 and J is TRBJ2-2; 9 nucleotides align to TRBD1. V dropped 4 bases and J dropped 4; count of bases not matched to a gene: 4. The CDR3 has 15 residues. Germline lookup yields CDR1 MGHRA and CDR2 YSYEKL. The CDR3, as DNA: TGCGCCAGCAGCCCCGGGACAGGGACCACCGGGGAGCTGTTTTTT. Translated, it gives CASSPGTGTTGELFF.

The genes are TRBV27 and TRBJ2-2; TRBD1 agrees at 8 bases. Losses at the gene ends were 5 bases for V and 1 base for J; bases not matched to a gene: 6. The CDR3 length is 16 residues. The germline V gene has CDR1 MNHEY and CDR2 SMNVEV (reference sequence). DNA of the CDR3: TGTGCCAGCAGTCGGGACAGGCTGATGAACACCGGGGAGCTGTTTTTT. Translated: CASSRDRLMNTGELFF.

The CDR3 nucleotides are TGTGCCAGTAGTCCCCGGACAGGGAGAGGCTACACCTTC. It encodes CASSPRTGRGYTF. V is TRBV19 and J is TRBJ1-2; 8 bases agree with TRBD1. Germline V lookup: CDR1 LNHDA, CDR2 SQIVND (reference sequence). V was clipped by 5 bases and J by 8 bases; unmatched bases: 7. The CDR3 runs 13 residues.

This clone has only one observation. The J gene is TRBJ2-7, the V gene TRBV5-1, with a possible D match to TRBD2 (6 bases). V shed 2 bases and J shed 6 bases, with 12 bases lying between them. From germline, CDR1 is SGHRS and CDR2 YFSETQ. The CDR3 sequence is 13 residues long. CDR3 coding DNA: TGCGCCAGCAGCTTTCAGGGAGGATGCGAGCAGTACGTC. Translated: CASSFQGGCEQYV.

The V gene is TRBV4-1, the J gene TRBJ2-5; a weak D match, TRBD1 (5 bases). Trimming stripped 1 base from V and 2 bases from J, with 14 bases between. The CDR3 is 16 residues long. Germline values: CDR1 MGHRA, CDR2 YSYEKL. The CDR3 is CASSQAYTTGQETQYF. The CDR3 DNA is TGCGCCAGCAGCCAAGCCTACACAACAGGTCAAGAGACCCAGTACTTC.

The chain employs TRBV5-4 and TRBJ1-5; D call uncertain. V dropped 0 bases and J dropped 8 bases, with 12 bases sitting between them. From germline, CDR1 is SGHNT and CDR2 YYREEE (reference sequence). CDR3 length: 14 amino acids. Here the CDR3 reads CASSLGPLGEPQHF. The CDR3 DNA reads as TGTGCCAGCAGCTTGGGGCCTCTCGGGGAGCCCCAGCATTTT.

The chain carries TRBV11-3 and TRBJ2-7; D gene unclear. The V end lost 5 bases, the J end lost 1 base, and 18 bases lay between the germline ends. Germline CDR1 SGHNT, CDR2 YENEEA. The CDR3 has 16 residues. CDR3 amino acids: CASSPPRQDRSYEQYV. CDR3 DNA: TGTGCCAGCAGCCCTCCTCGTCAGGATAGGTCCTACGAGCAGTACGTC.

V is TRBV27 and J is TRBJ2-1; 10 nucleotides agree with TRBD2. The germline V gene has CDR1 MNHEY and CDR2 SMNVEV (reference sequence). CDR3 length: 16 amino acids. With V trimmed by 5 bases and J by 9 bases, 13 bases remained unmatched. CDR3 in amino acids: CASSPLAGGTTIEQFF. DNA of the CDR3: TGTGCCAGCAGTCCCTTAGCGGGGGGAACTACAATTGAGCAGTTCTTC.

This clone was observed a few times. The chain carries TRBV9 and TRBJ2-3; 7 bases fit TRBD2. CDR3 length: 13 amino acids. Germline CDR1 is SGDLS and CDR2 is YYNGEE. The V segment lost 0 bases and the J segment 9 bases; nucleotides outside the gene matches: 4. CDR3 sequence: CASSVELARTQYF. The DNA for the CDR3 is TGTGCCAGCAGCGTAGAACTAGCGAGGACGCAGTATTTT.

The V call is TRBV7-2, the J call TRBJ2-5; TRBD1 aligns across 8 bases. Germline CDR1 is SGHTA and CDR2 is FQGNSA. The CDR3 is made up of 15 amino acids. The ends lost 1 base at V and 3 bases at J; junction bases unmatched: 4. CDR3 in DNA: TGTGCCAGCAGCTTAGGTCCGGACAGGGAAGAGACCCAGTACTTC. Translating gives CASSLGPDREETQYF.

This clone was seen only a few times. The chain links TRBV5-8 to TRBJ2-7; D is ambiguous. The V and J ends lost 4 bases and 1 base respectively, with 9 bases between them. The CDR3 runs 13 residues. Germline V lookup: CDR1 SGHTS, CDR2 YDEGEE. The CDR3 nucleotides read TGTGCCAGCAGCAAGAGAGGTTCCTACGAGCAGTACGTC. It translates to CASSKRGSYEQYV.